The 7 T cell receptor beta chains below all came from one sample that was sequenced in a study of shared clonotypes between healthy human individuals. This table comes from immunoSEQ multiplex PCR, and its TCRdb copy is limited to in-frame clones, with some not included. The profile covers about 2.4 million clones, with around 94% appearing a single time and roughly 0.15% taken by the ten largest. Sequenced input: naive CD4+ T cells sorted from blood. As to subset: CD45RA+ positively selected. These receptors were obtained from a man aged 18 to 30 in good health.

This chain uses TRBV5-6 with TRBJ1-3, with D possibly TRBD1 on 6 matching bases. Germline CDR1 SGHDT, CDR2 YYEEEE. Trimming removed 5 bases from V and 8 bases from J, with 20 bases in between. The CDR3 is 15 amino acids. The DNA for the CDR3 is TGTGCCAGCAGAAGTAACAGGGCCGGGTTAGACACCATATATTTT. It is translated as CASRSNRAGLDTIYF.

This chain connects TRBV10-3 to TRBJ1-6; TRBD1 matches 7 bases. V dropped 6 bases and J dropped 7; count of bases not matched to a gene: 6. Germline V CDR1 and CDR2: ENHRY, SYGVKD. This CDR3 region has 14 residues. The DNA for the CDR3 is TGTGCCATCAGCGAGGACAGGAGAAATTCACCCCTCCACTTT. As protein: CAISEDRRNSPLHF.

CDR3 sequence reads: CASSLGTSDYEQYF. The DNA of the CDR3 is TGCGCCAGCAGCTTGGGGACAAGTGACTACGAGCAGTACTTC. The chain recombines TRBV5-1 with TRBJ2-7; TRBD1 might be the D (5 bases). This CDR3 is built from 14 residues. Germline V CDR1 and CDR2: SGHRS, YFSETQ. With 0 bases removed from V and 3 bases from J, the gap between germline ends came to 10 bases.

CDR3 residues: CASSLAGQIEKLFF. CDR3 nucleotides: TGTGCCAGCAGCTTAGCGGGACAGATTGAAAAACTGTTTTTT. The chain employs TRBV7-9 and TRBJ1-4; 7 nucleotides agree with TRBD1. This CDR3 comprises 14 residues. Trimming took 0 bases from V and 7 from J; bases not matched to a gene: 2. CDR1 and CDR2 (germline): SEHNR, FQNEAQ (reference sequence).

The chain is built from TRBV13 and TRBJ1-4, with D unresolved. Germline assignment: CDR1 PRHDT and CDR2 FYEKMQ (reference sequence). Trimming cost V 0 bases and J 8 bases, with 4 bases left between them. The CDR3 totals 12 residues. The CDR3 DNA is TGTGCCAGCAGCTTAGGGTGGGAAAAACTGTTTTTT. This codes for CASSLGWEKLFF.

In its sample, this clone was seen once. V gene TRBV4-1 combines with J gene TRBJ1-5; weak D call: TRBD1 (5 bases). This CDR3 comprises 18 residues. Deletions cut 1 base from V and 0 bases from J, with 16 bases between. Germline V lookup: CDR1 MGHRA, CDR2 YSYEKL. Here the CDR3 reads CASSQGDSGPYSNQPQHF. CDR3 coding DNA: TGCGCCAGCAGCCAAGGCGACTCGGGGCCTTATAGCAATCAGCCCCAGCATTTT.

Turning to this clone: The same CDR3 also results from other DNA sequences found in this sample. The rearrangement joins TRBV2 to TRBJ2-2, with TRBD2 as a possible D gene (5 bases). The CDR3 length is 13 residues. CDR1 is SNHLY, CDR2 FYNNEI, per germline. Trimming removed 6 bases at V and 6 bases at J, with 11 bases between. The CDR3 spells CASSGLGAGELFF. CDR3 bases: TGTGCCAGCAGCGGGTTGGGAGCCGGGGAGCTGTTTTTT.